This TCR beta chain was captured by sequencing in a study of regulatory and conventional T cells in RAG deficiency. Only in-frame clones appear in the TCRdb table, and some are missing; sequencing was by immunoSEQ multiplex PCR. Here the sample spans 25,000 to 35,000 clones, roughly 96% being singletons. As regards this clone: Its matching antigen is unknown.

Findings and caveats of the study: Omenn patients showed >80% Treg-Tconv overlap and shorter CDR3 lengths. Control T-cell subsets had markedly higher Shannon entropy and lower Simpson indices than RAG-deficient patients.

The sorted conventional CD4+ T cells were CD25-low and CD127-high, with genomic DNA sequenced. The CDR3 loop spans 15 amino acids. Per the germline V gene, CDR1 is SGHRS and CDR2 is YFSETQ. V was shortened by 2 bases and J by 7 bases, with 19 bases between the two germline ends. The sample also formed part of further work on regulatory T cells. That work contributes: Amplification used 52 TRBV primers and 13 TRBJ primers. Skewed V and J usage and few unique V-J pairs marked patient repertoires, most in Tregs.

The chain carries TRBV5-1 and TRBJ2-7; possibly TRBD1 for D (7 bases). Sequencing input: CD25- CD4+ T cells sorted from blood. This receptor was identified in a human donor in good health. The CDR3, as DNA: TGCGCCAGCAGCTTCAGGGGGACTCAAAGGAGGGAGCAGTACTTC. It translates to CASSFRGTQRREQYF.